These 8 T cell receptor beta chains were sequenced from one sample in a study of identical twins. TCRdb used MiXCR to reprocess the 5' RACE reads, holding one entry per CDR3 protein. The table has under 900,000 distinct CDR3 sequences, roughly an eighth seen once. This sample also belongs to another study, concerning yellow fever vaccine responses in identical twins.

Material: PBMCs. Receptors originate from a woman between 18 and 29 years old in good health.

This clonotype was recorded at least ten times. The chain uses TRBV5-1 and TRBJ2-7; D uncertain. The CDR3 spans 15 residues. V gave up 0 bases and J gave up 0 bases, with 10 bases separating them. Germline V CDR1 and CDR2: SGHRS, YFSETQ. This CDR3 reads CASSLGRGISYEQYF. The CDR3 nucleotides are TGCGCCAGCAGCTTGGGGCGTGGAATCTCCTACGAGCAGTACTTC.

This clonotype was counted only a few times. CDR3 residues: CASSPLAGGRTDTQYF. DNA for the CDR3: TGTGCCAGCAGCCCGCTAGCGGGAGGTAGGACGGATACGCAGTATTTT. V and J are TRBV3-1 and TRBJ2-3; 11 bases fit TRBD2. This CDR3 is built from 16 residues. Germline CDR1 and CDR2: LGHDT and YNNKEL (reference sequence). V lost 4 bases to trimming and J lost 6 bases; unmatched junction nucleotides: 9.

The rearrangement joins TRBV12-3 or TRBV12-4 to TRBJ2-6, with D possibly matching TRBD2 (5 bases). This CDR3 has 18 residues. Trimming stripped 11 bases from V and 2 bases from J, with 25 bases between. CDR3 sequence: CACCFGLQHPPGANVLTF. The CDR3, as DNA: TGTGCCTGCTGTTTTGGACTCCAACACCCCCCTGGGGCCAACGTCCTGACTTTC.

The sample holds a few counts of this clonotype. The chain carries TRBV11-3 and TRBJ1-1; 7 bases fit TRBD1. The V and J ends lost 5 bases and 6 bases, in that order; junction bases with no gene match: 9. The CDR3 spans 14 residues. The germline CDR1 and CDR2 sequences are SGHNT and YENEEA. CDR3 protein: CASSLTGNMAEAFF. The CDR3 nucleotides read TGTGCCAGCAGCCTGACAGGGAACATGGCTGAAGCTTTCTTT.

The CDR3 region has the DNA TGTGCCAGCAGCGTAGCTTGGACAGGAGTACAAGAGACCCAGTACTTC. Translated, it gives CASSVAWTGVQETQYF. This chain uses TRBV9 with TRBJ2-5, with 7 nucleotides matching TRBD1. Germline V CDR1 and CDR2: SGDLS, YYNGEE. CDR3 length equals 16 residues. V trimming: 0 bases; J trimming: 2 bases; junction bases outside the gene matches: 7.

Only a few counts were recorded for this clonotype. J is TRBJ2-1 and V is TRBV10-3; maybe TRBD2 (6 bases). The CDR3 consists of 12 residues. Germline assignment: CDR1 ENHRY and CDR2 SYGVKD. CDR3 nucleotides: TGTATAACACGGGAGCCAAACAATGAGCAGTTCTTC. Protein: CITREPNNEQFF.

The CDR3 loop reads CASPPIPDEGHTDTQYF. As DNA, the CDR3 is TGTGCCAGCCCCCCTATTCCTGACGAGGGGCACACAGATACGCAGTATTTT. The chain uses TRBV11-2 and TRBJ2-3; D is perhaps TRBD1 or TRBD2 (5 bases each). V lost 8 bases, J lost 2 bases, and 23 bases lay in between. Per the germline V gene, CDR1 is SGHAT and CDR2 is FQNNGV. The CDR3 has 17 residues.

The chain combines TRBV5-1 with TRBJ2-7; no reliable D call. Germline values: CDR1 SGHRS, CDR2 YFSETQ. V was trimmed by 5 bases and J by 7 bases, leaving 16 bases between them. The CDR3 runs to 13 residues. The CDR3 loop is CASSIDPAREQYF. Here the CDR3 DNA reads TGCGCCAGCAGTATCGACCCGGCGCGGGAGCAGTACTTC. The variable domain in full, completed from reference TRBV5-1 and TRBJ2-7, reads KAGVTQTPRYLIKTRGQQVTLSCSPISGHRSVSWYQQTPGQGLQFLFEYFSETQRNKGNFPGRFSGRQFSNSRSEMNVSTLELGDSALYLCASSIDPAREQYFGPGTRLTVT.